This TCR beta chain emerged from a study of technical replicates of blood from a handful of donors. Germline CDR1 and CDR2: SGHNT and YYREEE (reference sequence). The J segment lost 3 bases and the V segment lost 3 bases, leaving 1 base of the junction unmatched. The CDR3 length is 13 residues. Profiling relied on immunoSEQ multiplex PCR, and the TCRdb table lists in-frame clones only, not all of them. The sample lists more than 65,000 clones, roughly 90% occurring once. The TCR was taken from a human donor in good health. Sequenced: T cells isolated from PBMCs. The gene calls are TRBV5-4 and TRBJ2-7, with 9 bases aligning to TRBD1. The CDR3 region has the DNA TGTGCCAGCAGCTGGGACAGGGACTACGAGCAGTACTTC. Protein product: CASSWDRDYEQYF.